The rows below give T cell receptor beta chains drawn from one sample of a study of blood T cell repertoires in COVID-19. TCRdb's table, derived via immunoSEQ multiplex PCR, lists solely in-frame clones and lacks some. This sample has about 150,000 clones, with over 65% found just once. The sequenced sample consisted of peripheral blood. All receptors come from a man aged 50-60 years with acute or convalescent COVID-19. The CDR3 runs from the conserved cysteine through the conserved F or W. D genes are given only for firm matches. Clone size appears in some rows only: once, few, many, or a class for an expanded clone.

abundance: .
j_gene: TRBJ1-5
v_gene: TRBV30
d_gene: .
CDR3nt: TGTGCCTGGAGTGCGTTGGGAGACAGCAATCAGCCCCAGCATTTT
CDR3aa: CAWSALGDSNQPQHF

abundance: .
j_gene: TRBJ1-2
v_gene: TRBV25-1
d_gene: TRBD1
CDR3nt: TGTGCCAGCAGTCCGGGACAGGGGCGAGGCTACACCTTC
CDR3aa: CASSPGQGRGYTF

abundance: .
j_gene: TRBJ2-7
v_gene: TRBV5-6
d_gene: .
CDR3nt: TGTGCCAGCAGCACCGGGACACTCTACGAGCAGTACTTC
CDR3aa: CASSTGTLYEQYF

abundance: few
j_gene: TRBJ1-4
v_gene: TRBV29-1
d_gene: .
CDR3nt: TGCAGCGTTGGCGTCGCCGCAACTAATGAAAAACTGTTTTTT
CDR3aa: CSVGVAATNEKLFF

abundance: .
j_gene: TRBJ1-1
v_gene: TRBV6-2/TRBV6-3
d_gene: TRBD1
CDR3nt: TGTGCCAGCAGCACACCGGACAGGGCTGGGACTGAAGCTTTCTTT
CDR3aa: CASSTPDRAGTEAFF

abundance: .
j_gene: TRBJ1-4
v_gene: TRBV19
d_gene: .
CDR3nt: TGTGCCAGTAGTTTATCTCGTATCGTCGAAAAACTGTTTTTT
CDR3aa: CASSLSRIVEKLFF

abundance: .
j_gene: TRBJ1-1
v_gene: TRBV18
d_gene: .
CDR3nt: TGTGCCAGCTCACCACCTCCCAGGGAAACGGCTTTCTTT
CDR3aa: CASSPPPRETAFF

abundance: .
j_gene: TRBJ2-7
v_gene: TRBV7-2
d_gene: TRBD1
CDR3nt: TGTGCCAGCAGCCGTCGGGACAGGGGAGAGTACGAGCAGTACTTC
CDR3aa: CASSRRDRGEYEQYF

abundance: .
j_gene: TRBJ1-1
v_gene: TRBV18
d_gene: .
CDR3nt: TGTGCCAGCTCACCACGTGAAGGGGGGAACACTGAAGCTTTCTTT
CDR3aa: CASSPREGGNTEAFF

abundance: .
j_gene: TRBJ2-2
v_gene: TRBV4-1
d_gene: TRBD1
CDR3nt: TGCGCCAGCAGCCACCCGGGACAGGGAGCCACCGGGGAGCTGTTTTTT
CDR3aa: CASSHPGQGATGELFF

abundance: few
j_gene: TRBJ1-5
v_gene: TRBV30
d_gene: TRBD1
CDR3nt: TGTGCCTCGCGACAGGGTCAAAATCAGCCCCAGCATTTT
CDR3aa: CASRQGQNQPQHF

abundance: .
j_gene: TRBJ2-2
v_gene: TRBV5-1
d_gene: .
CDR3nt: TGCGCCAGCAGCTTAGCGGGGAACACCGGGGAGCTGTTTTTT
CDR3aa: CASSLAGNTGELFF

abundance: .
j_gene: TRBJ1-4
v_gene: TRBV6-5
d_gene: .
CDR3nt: TGTGCCAGCAGCCAGGTTGTCGGGAAAAAACTGTTTTTT
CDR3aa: CASSQVVGKKLFF

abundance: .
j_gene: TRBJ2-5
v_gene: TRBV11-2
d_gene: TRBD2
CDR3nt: TGTGCCAGCAGCTTAGATAGCGGGGGGATTTGGAAGACCCAGTACTTC
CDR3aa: CASSLDSGGIWKTQYF

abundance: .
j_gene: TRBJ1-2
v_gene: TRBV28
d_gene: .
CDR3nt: TGTGCCAGCAGGGGGGCCGGGGTTGGCTATGGCTACACCTTC
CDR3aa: CASRGAGVGYGYTF

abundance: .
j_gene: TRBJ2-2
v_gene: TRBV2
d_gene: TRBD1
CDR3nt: TGTGCCAGCAGGCTCAACAGGGACAGGGACACCGGGGAGCTGTTTTTT
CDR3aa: CASRLNRDRDTGELFF

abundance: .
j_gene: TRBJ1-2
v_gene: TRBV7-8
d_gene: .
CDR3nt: TGTGCCAGCAGCTCAGGGTCCCCTGTCTATGGCTACACCTTC
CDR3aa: CASSSGSPVYGYTF

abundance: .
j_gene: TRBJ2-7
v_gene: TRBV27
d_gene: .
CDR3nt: TGTGCCAGCGGGGACTGGTGGAAGCAGTACTTC
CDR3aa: CASGDWWKQYF

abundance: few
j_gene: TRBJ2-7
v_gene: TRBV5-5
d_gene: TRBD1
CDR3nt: TGTGCCAGCAGCTTGGCGACAGGGGCGTACTACGAGCAGTACTTC
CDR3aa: CASSLATGAYYEQYF

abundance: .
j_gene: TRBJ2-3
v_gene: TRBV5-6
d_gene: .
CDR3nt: TGTGCCAGCAGCCGGACAGATACGCAGTATTTT
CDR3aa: CASSRTDTQYF

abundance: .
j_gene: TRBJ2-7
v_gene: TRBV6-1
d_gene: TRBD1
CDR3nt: TGTGCCAGCAATGAAATTGCCGGGACAGGGGGTTCCTACGAGCAGTACTTC
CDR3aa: CASNEIAGTGGSYEQYF

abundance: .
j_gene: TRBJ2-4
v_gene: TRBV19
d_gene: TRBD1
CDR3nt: TGTGCCAGTAGTCCGGGACAGCTAGCCAAAAACATTCAGTACTTC
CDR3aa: CASSPGQLAKNIQYF

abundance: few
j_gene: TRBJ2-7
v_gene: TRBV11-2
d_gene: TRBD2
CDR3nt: TGTGCCAGCCTCCATAGCGGGGGCTCCTACGAGCAGTACTTC
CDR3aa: CASLHSGGSYEQYF

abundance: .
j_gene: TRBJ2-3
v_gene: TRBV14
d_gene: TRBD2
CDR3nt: TGTGCCAGCAGCCAAGAAGCACTAGCGGGCTCGACGCAGTATTTT
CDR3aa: CASSQEALAGSTQYF

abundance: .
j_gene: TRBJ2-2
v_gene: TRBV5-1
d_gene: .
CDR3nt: TGCGCCAGCAGCTTGGCTCCTACCGGGGAGCTGTTTTTT
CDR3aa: CASSLAPTGELFF

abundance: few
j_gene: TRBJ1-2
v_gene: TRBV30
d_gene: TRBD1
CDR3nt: TGTGCCTGGAGTCTCACCGGACAGGGAGACTATGGCTACACCTTC
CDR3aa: CAWSLTGQGDYGYTF

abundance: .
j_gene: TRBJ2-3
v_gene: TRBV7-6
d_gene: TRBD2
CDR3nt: TGTGCCAGCAGCTTAGCGAGCGGGGGGGACACAGATACGCAGTATTTT
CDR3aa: CASSLASGGDTDTQYF

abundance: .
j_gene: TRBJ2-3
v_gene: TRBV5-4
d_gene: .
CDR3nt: TGTGCCAGCAGCTCTGGCCCCATGGCAGATACGCAGTATTTT
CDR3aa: CASSSGPMADTQYF

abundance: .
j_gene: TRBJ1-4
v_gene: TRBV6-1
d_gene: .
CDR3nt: TGTGCCAGCAGTGACGGGGGAAGTAATGAAAAACTGTTTTTT
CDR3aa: CASSDGGSNEKLFF

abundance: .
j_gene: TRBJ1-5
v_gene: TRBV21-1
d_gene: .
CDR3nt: TGTGCCAGCAGCAAAGGAAGTTTGGGGGCCCGGCAGCCCCAGCATTTT
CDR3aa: CASSKGSLGARQPQHF

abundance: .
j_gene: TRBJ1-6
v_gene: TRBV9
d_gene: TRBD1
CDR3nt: TGTGCCAGCAGCGTAGCCGGGACAGATAATTCACCCCTCCACTTT
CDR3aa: CASSVAGTDNSPLHF

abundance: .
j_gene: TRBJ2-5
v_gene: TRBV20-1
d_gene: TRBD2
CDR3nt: TGCAGTGCTAGTACTAGCGGGGGGGGTGTGGAGACCCAGTACTTC
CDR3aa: CSASTSGGGVETQYF

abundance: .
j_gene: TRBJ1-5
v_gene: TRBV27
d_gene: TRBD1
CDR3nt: TGTGCCAGCAGTAAGACAGGGAGTCACAATCAGCCCCAGCATTTT
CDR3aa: CASSKTGSHNQPQHF

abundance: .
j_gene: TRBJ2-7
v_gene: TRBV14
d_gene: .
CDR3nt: TGTGCCAGCAGCCAAGGACTTGGCTACGAGCAGTACTTC
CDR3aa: CASSQGLGYEQYF

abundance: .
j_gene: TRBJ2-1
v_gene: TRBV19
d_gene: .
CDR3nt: TGTGCCAGTAGTGCAGGGCTCCAGTACAATGAGCAGTTCTTC
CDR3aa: CASSAGLQYNEQFF

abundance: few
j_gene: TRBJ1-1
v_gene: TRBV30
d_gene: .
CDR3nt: TGTGCCTGGAGTGTACAGAGGAACACTGAAGCTTTCTTT
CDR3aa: CAWSVQRNTEAFF

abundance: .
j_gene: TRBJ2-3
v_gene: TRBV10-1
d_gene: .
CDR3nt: TGCGCCAGCAGTGAGTCGATCGACCCGGGAGATACGCAGTATTTT
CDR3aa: CASSESIDPGDTQYF

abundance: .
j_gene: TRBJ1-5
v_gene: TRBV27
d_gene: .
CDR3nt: TGTGCCAGCAGCCCAGGGAACAATCAGCCCCAGCATTTT
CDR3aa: CASSPGNNQPQHF

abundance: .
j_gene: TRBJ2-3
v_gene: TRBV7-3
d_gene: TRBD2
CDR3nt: TGTGCCAGCAGCTTACGGCTAGCGGGGGAGACAGATACGCAGTATTTT
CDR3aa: CASSLRLAGETDTQYF

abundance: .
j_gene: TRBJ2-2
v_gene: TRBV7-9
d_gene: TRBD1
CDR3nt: TGTGCCAGCAGCCCAAGGACAGGGAACACCGGGGAGCTGTTTTTT
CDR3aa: CASSPRTGNTGELFF

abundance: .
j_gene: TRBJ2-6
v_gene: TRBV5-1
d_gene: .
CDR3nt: TGCGCCAGCAGCTTGGGGACAGACCCCTATAACTCTGGGGCCAACGTCCTGACTTTC
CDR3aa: CASSLGTDPYNSGANVLTF

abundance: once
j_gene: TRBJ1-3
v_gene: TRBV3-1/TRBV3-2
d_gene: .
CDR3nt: TGTGCCAGCAGCCCCGTTAGCATTGCGGGAAACACCATATATTTT
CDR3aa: CASSPVSIAGNTIYF

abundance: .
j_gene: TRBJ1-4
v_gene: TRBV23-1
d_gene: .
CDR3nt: TGCGCCAGCAGAATGCTTGGCGGATCGGTTAGTGAAAAACTGTTTTTT
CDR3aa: CASRMLGGSVSEKLFF

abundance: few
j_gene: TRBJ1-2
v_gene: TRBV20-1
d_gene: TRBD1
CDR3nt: TGCAGTGCTAGTGCCGGACAGGGAAAAGGCTACACCTTC
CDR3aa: CSASAGQGKGYTF

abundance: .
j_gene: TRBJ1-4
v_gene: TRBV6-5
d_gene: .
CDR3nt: TGTGCCAGCAAGGACAGCTTTAATGAAAAACTGTTTTTT
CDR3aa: CASKDSFNEKLFF

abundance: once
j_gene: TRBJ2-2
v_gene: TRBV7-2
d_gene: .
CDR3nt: TGTGCCAGCAGCCCTCGACTGGGCGGGGGCCCGCGGGACACCGGGGAGCTGTTTTTT
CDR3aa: CASSPRLGGGPRDTGELFF

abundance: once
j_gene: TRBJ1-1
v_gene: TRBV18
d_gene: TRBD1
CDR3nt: TGTGCCAGCTCACCACGAGAAACGGGGACAGGGGGCGGGAGTGAAGCTTTCTTT
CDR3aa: CASSPRETGTGGGSEAFF

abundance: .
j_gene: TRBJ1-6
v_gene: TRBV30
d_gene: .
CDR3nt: TGTGCCTGGCAGGCAGGGGTTTCACCCCTCCACTTT
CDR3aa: CAWQAGVSPLHF

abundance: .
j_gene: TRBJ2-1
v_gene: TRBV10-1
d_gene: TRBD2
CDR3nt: TGCGCCAGCAGTGAGGGCGGGAGCTCCTACAATGAGCAGTTCTTC
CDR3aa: CASSEGGSSYNEQFF

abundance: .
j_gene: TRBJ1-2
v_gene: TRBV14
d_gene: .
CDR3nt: TGTGCCAGCAGCCACCCAGGGATATCTGGCTACACCTTC
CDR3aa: CASSHPGISGYTF

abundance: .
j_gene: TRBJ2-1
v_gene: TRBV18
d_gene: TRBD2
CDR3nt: TGTGCCAGCTCACCAACTAGCGGGGGATACAATGAGCAGTTCTTC
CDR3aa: CASSPTSGGYNEQFF

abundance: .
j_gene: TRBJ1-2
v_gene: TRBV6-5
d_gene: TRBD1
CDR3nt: TGTGCCAGCAGCGCCACAGGGGTGGCGGGCTACACCTTC
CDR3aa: CASSATGVAGYTF